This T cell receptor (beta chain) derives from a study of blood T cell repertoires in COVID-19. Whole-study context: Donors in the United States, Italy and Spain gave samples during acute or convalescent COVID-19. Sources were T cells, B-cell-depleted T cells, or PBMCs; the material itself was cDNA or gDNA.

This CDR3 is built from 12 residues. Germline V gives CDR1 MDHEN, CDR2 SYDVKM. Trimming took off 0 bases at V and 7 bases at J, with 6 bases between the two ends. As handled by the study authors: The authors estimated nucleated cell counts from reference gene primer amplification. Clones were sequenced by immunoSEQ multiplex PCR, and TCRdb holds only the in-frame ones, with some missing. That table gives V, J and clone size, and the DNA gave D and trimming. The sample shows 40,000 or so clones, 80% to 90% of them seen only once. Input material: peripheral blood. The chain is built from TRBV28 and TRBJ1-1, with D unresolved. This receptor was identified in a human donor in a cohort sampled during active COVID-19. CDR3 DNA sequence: TGTGCCAGCAGTTTATGGAGCGGTGAAGCTTTCTTT. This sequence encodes CASSLWSGEAFF.